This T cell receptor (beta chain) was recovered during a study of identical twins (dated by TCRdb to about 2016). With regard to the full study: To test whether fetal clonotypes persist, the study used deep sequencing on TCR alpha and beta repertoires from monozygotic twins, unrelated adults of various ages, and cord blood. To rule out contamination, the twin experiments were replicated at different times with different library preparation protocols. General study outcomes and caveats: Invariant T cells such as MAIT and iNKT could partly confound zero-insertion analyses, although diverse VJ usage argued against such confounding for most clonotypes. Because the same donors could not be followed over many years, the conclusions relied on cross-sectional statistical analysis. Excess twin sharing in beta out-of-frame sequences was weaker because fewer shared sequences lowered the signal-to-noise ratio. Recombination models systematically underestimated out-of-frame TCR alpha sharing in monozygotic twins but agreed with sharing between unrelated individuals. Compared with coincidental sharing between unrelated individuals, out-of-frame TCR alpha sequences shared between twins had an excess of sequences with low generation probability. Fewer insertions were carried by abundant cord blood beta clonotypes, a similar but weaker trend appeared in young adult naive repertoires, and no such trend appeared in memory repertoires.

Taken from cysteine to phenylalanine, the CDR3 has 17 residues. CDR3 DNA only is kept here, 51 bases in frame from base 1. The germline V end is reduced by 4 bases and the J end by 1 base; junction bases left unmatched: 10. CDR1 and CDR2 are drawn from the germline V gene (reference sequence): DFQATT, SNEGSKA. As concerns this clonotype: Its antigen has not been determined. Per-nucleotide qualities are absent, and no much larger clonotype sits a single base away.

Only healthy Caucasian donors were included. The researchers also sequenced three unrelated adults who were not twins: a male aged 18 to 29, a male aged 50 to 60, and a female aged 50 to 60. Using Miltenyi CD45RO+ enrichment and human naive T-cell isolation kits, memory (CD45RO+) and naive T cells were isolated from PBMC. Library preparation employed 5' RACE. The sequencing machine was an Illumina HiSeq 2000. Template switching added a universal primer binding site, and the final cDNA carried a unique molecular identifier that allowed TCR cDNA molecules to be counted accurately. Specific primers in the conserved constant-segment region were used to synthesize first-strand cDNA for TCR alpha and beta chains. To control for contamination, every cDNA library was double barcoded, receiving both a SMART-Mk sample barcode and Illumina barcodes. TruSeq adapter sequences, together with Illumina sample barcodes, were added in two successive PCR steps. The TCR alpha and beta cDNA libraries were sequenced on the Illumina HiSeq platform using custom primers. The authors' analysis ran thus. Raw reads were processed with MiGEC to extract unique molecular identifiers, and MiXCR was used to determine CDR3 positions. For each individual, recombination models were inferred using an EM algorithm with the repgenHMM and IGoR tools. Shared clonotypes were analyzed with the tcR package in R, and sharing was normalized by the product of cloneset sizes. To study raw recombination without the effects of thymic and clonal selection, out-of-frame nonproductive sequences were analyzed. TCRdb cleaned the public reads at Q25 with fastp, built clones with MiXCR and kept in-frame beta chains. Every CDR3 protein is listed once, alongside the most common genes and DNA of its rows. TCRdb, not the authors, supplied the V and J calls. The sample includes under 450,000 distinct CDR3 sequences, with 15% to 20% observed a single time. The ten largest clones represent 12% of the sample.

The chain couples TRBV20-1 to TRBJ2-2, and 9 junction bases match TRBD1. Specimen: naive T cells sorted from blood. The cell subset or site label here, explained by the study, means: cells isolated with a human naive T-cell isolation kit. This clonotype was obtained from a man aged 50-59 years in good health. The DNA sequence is TGCAGTGCTAAGGACAGGGGCCGAGAAGGGAACACCGGGGAGCTGTTTTTT. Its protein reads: CSAKDRGREGNTGELFF.